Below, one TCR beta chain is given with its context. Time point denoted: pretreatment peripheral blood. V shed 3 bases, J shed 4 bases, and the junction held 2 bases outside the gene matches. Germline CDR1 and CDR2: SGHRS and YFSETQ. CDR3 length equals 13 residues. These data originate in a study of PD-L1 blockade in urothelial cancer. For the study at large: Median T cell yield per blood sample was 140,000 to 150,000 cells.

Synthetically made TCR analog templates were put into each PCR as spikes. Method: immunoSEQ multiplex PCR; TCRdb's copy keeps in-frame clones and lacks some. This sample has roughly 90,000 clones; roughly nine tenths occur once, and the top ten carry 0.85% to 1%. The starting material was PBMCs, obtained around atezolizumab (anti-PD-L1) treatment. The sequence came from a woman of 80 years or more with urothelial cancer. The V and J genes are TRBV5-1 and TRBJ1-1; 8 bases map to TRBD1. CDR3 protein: CASSWDRSTEAFF. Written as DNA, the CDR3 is TGCGCCAGCAGCTGGGACAGGTCCACTGAAGCTTTCTTT.